This TCR beta chain comes out of a study of spatial heterogeneity in lung cancer. Across the whole study: Tumor-region counts of TCR transcripts tracked strongly with a T cell module score from matched bulk RNA-seq. More than nine raw reads, on average, carried each unique TCR and UMI combination. Study conclusions and caveats: Intratumoral expanded alpha and beta TCR counts were found to track tumor mutation counts.

The time point denotes: sample taken at primary tumor resection. MiXCR, applied by TCRdb to the 5' RACE reads, yields one record per CDR3 protein. Among about 100,000 distinct CDR3 sequences listed, roughly 4.5% were seen once. This clonotype was observed many times. Its matching antigen is unknown. The origin of this receptor is a male donor with early-stage non-small cell lung cancer. The source was lung tumor tissue, collected at surgery.

Here the CDR3 reads CASRLWGTEAFF. The DNA of the CDR3 is TGTGCCAGCAGACTCTGGGGCACTGAAGCTTTCTTT. The chain uses TRBV12-3 or TRBV12-4 and TRBJ1-1, with D unclear. V shed 6 bases and J shed 4 bases, with 9 bases lying between them. This CDR3 is built from 12 residues.